This T cell receptor (beta chain) was captured in a study of blood T cell repertoires in COVID-19. Study-wide background: The study drew acute and convalescent COVID-19 samples from the United States, Italy and Spain. In each case, the material was cDNA or gDNA derived from T cells, B-cell-depleted T cells, or PBMCs.

The germline CDR1 and CDR2 sequences are SQVTM and ANQGSEA. The CDR3 totals 13 residues. Study processing details: Using reference gene primer amplification, nucleated cell counts were estimated. TCRdb keeps only in-frame clones here, not all; method: immunoSEQ multiplex PCR. The V and J calls and clone size are taken from that table; D and trimming were inferred from the DNA. The table lists 250,000 or so clones, around 84% of them singletons. Comments on this clone: One junction end disagrees with the germline gene, perhaps due to a read error.

This clonotype was obtained from a man aged 55-75 years with acute or convalescent COVID-19. J is TRBJ2-5 and V is TRBV29-1, with D perhaps TRBD1 (6 bases). The source material was peripheral blood. CDR3 in DNA: TGCAGCGTGGAAGGACAGCCCCAAGAGACCCAGTACTTC. It specifies CSVEGQPQETQYF.